This T cell receptor (beta chain) was retrieved from a study of blood T cell repertoires in COVID-19 (dated by TCRdb to the early 2020s). Regarding the study in general: The collaborator samples originated in the United States, Italy and Spain and spanned the acute and convalescent phases of COVID-19. The prospective study material was composed of cDNA or gDNA derived from T cells, B-cell-depleted T cells, or PBMCs. The dataset comprised deeply sampled blood TCRbeta repertoires from subjects exposed to, actively infected with, or recovered from COVID-19. The repertoires were released in a freely available public database intended as a resource for research on the immune response to SARS-CoV-2. The samples were drawn from the first 160 participants of the ongoing ImmuneRACE study and from 950 to 1,500 subjects provided by 6 global collaborators. Nearly every sample came with metadata listing a de-identified subject ID, COVID-19 status, age in years and sex. Where HLA class I and class II types were available, the types were taken from metadata supplied by the sample provider, not from assay-based typing. Overall study outcomes, separate from this receptor: How much clinical and demographic metadata was included differed by source and by participant, and the metadata was provided uncurated.

TCRbeta CDR3 regions were amplified from genomic DNA using the immunoSEQ Assay, a bias-controlled multiplex PCR. The authors processed their data as follows. The number of nucleated cells in each sample was estimated from the amplification of reference gene primers within the assay. Sequence reads were collapsed and filtered to measure the absolute abundance of every unique TCRbeta CDR3 rearrangement. For each sample, productive Simpson clonality was calculated as the square root of Simpson's diversity index across productive rearrangements. This immuneACCESS table, as held by TCRdb, lists in-frame sequences with V and J called but not all clones. Of the missing ones, under half trace to an unresolved V gene in checked studies; the others have no known cause. That table is the source of V, J and clone size, and D and trimming were worked out from the DNA. Present in this sample are around 150,000 clones, more than 80% of which were seen just once. The ten largest clones capture 5% to 7.5% of the sample.

According to the germline V gene (reference sequence), CDR1 reads MNHEY and CDR2 reads SMNVEV. V and J lose 2 bases and 3 bases, and a span of 7 bases separates them. The CDR3 runs 14 amino acids, cysteine and phenylalanine included. Here the CDR3 DNA is all that survives: 42 bases in frame from base 1. Comments on this clone: Its antigen remains undetermined. Base quality data are lacking; no much larger clone is found one base away.

Whole blood was collected in K2EDTA tubes by collaborating institutions according to the institutions' own protocols. For TCRbeta analysis, collaborators shipped samples as frozen whole blood, isolated PBMCs, or DNA extracted from either of those sample types. The chain is encoded by TRBV27 joined to TRBJ2-2; confidence is insufficient to name the D gene. This sequence was found in a human donor in a cohort sampled during active COVID-19. The sequenced sample consisted of peripheral blood. CDR3 loop: CASSLTSHTGELFF. The nucleotides read TGTGCCAGCAGTTTAACCAGTCACACCGGGGAGCTGTTTTTT.